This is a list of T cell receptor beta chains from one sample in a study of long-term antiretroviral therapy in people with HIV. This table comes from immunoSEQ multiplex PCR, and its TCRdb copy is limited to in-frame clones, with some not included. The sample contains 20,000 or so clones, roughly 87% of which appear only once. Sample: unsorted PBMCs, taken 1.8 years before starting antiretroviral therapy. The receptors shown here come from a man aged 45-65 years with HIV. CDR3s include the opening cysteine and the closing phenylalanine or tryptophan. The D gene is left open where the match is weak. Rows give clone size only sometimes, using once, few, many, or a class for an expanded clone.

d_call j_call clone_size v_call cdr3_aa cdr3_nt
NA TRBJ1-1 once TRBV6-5 CASSSGLGMNTEAFF TGTGCCAGCAGTTCCGGGCTAGGGATGAACACTGAAGCTTTCTTT
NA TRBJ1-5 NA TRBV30 CAWSRGIGNQPQHF TGTGCCTGGAGCCGGGGGATCGGCAATCAGCCCCAGCATTTT
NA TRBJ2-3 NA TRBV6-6 CASSYDTQYF TGTGCCAGCAGTTACGATACGCAGTATTTT
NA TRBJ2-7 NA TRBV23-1 CASSQSGRGVGYEQYF TGCGCCAGCAGTCAATCGGGACGAGGGGTTGGCTACGAGCAGTACTTC
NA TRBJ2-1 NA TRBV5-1 CASSLGGWEQFF TGCGCCAGCAGCTTGGGAGGGTGGGAGCAGTTCTTC
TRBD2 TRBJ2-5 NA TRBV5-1 CASSLVTSGLETQYF TGCGCCAGCAGCTTGGTTACTAGCGGATTAGAGACCCAGTACTTC
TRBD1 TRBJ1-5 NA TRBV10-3 CAIRQGGDQPQHF TGTGCCATCAGACAGGGGGGAGATCAGCCCCAGCATTTT
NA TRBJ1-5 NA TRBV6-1 CATGQWNNQPQHF TGTGCCACAGGACAGTGGAATAATCAGCCCCAGCATTTT
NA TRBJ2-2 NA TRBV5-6 CASSLGPFSREAGELFF TGTGCCAGCAGCTTGGGCCCATTTTCCAGGGAGGCCGGGGAGCTGTTTTTT
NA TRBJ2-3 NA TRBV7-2 CASSFGSTRGLVGTQYF TGTGCCAGCAGCTTTGGCTCTACCAGGGGCCTCGTGGGGACGCAGTATTTT
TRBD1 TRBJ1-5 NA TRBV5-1 CASSSGQGDQPQHF TGCGCCAGCAGCTCAGGGCAGGGGGATCAGCCCCAGCATTTT
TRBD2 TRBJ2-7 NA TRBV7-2 CASSSSGAVGHEQYF TGTGCCAGCAGCTCTAGCGGGGCGGTTGGTCACGAGCAGTACTTC
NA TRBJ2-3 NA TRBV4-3 CASSQEQYGTDTQYF TGCGCCAGCAGCCAAGAGCAGTATGGCACAGATACGCAGTATTTT
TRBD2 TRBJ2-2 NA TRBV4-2 CASSQASGRTNTGELFF TGTGCCAGCAGCCAAGCTAGCGGGAGAACGAACACCGGGGAGCTGTTTTTT
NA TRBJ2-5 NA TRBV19 CASSIGARTQETQYF TGTGCCAGTAGTATTGGGGCCAGAACCCAGGAGACCCAGTACTTC
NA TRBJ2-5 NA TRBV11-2 CASGDILGGETQYF TGTGCCAGCGGAGACATTCTAGGGGGTGAGACCCAGTACTTC
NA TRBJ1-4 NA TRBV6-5 CASSYSIGMFEKLFF TGTGCCAGCAGTTACTCGATCGGGATGTTCGAAAAACTGTTTTTT
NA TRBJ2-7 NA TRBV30 CAWSDSEPYEQYF TGTGCCTGGAGTGACAGTGAACCCTACGAGCAGTACTTC
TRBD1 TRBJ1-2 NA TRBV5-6 CASSPWDRGYGYTF TGTGCCAGCAGCCCCTGGGACAGGGGCTATGGCTACACCTTC
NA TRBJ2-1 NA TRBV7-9 CASSKGVASYNEQFF TGTGCCAGCAGCAAAGGGGTGGCCAGCTACAATGAGCAGTTCTTC
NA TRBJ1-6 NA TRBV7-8 CASSTRNSPLHF TGTGCCAGCAGTACTAGGAATTCACCCCTCCACTTT
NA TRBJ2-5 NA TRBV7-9 CASSSTTGHQETQYF TGTGCCAGCAGCTCCACTACAGGGCACCAAGAGACCCAGTACTTC